The next 13 T cell receptor beta chains were all read from a single sample in a study of blood T cell repertoires in COVID-19. The method was immunoSEQ multiplex PCR; TCRdb's version includes in-frame clones alone and lacks a portion of them. The sample shows approximately 170,000 clones, around 83% of them seen only once. Material: PBMCs or T cells enriched from blood (not recorded which). The receptor source for this set is a woman aged 45-60 years in a cohort exposed to, infected with or recovered from COVID-19 (not recorded which).

In this sample, this clone turned up once. The chain employs TRBV9 and TRBJ1-6; 10 bases agree with TRBD1. V lost 3 bases to trimming and J lost 5 bases; unmatched junction nucleotides: 2. The germline V gene has CDR1 SGDLS and CDR2 YYNGEE. The CDR3 consists of 15 residues. The CDR3 region is CASSAGQGDNSPLHF. The CDR3 DNA follows: TGTGCCAGCAGCGCAGGACAGGGGGATAATTCACCCCTCCACTTT. Using reference TRBV9 and TRBJ1-6 for the parts outside the CDR3, the full variable domain is DSGVTQTPKHLITATGQRVTLRCSPRSGDLSVYWYQQSLDQGLQFLIQYYNGEERAKGNILERFSAQQFPDLHSELNLSSLELGDSALYFCASSAGQGDNSPLHFGNGTRLTVT.

The V and J genes are TRBV19 and TRBJ1-1; 9 bases agree with TRBD1. This CDR3 comprises 11 residues. The V segment lost 10 bases and the J segment 7 bases; nucleotides outside the gene matches: 4. Per germline, CDR1 LNHDA and CDR2 SQIVND (reference sequence). DNA of the CDR3: TGTGCCACGGGACAGGGTAGTGAAGCTTTCTTT. This translates into CATGQGSEAFF.

The chain's CDR3 is CASSLASGPTLFEAFF. The CDR3 nucleotides are TGTGCCAGCAGCTTAGCATCAGGGCCGACGTTGTTTGAAGCTTTCTTT. The chain combines TRBV7-6 with TRBJ1-1, with D tentatively TRBD1 (5 bases). V was clipped by 0 bases and J by 7 bases, with 18 bases between them. This CDR3 contains 16 residues. Germline V gene data show CDR1 as SGHVS and CDR2 as FNYEAQ.

The chain recombines TRBV27 with TRBJ2-5; 7 bases map to TRBD1. The ends lost 0 bases at V and 1 base at J; junction bases unmatched: 5. The CDR3 loop spans 16 amino acids. Per germline, CDR1 MNHEY and CDR2 SMNVEV (reference sequence). The CDR3: CASSLSPKGAQETQYF. CDR3 sequence (DNA): TGTGCCAGCAGTTTATCCCCAAAGGGGGCCCAAGAGACCCAGTACTTC.

This rearrangement joins TRBV28 to TRBJ1-2, with a weak D call TRBD1 (5 bases). Germline CDR1 is MDHEN and CDR2 is SYDVKM. This CDR3 has 13 amino acids. The ends were cut back, 8 bases at V and 3 bases at J, with 13 bases in the middle. The CDR3 DNA follows: TGTGCCAGCCGGCCCGGGGGGGACTATGGCTACACCTTC. Encoded protein: CASRPGGDYGYTF.

The genes are TRBV7-8 and TRBJ1-5, with D tentatively TRBD1 (6 bases). Looked up from germline, CDR1 is SGHVS and CDR2 is FQNEAQ. Trimming pared 1 base from V and 2 bases from J, leaving 12 bases between. This CDR3 is built from 16 residues. The CDR3 spells CASSLGSRGGNQPQHF. The CDR3 region has the DNA TGTGCCAGCAGCTTAGGGTCCAGGGGCGGCAATCAGCCCCAGCATTTT.

V is TRBV7-3 and J is TRBJ2-1; D is perhaps TRBD1 (5 bases). V lost 5 bases, J lost 6 bases, and 26 bases lay in between. CDR1 is SGHTA, CDR2 FQGTGA, per germline. The CDR3 loop spans 18 amino acids. Here the CDR3 reads CASSQYVGTRKGFNEQFF. CDR3 DNA: TGTGCCAGCAGCCAGTACGTAGGAACCAGGAAGGGGTTCAATGAGCAGTTCTTC.

The rearrangement links TRBV5-4 to TRBJ2-3, with a possible D match to TRBD2 (5 bases). Trimming cost V 6 bases and J 2 bases, with 16 bases left between them. This CDR3 is 15 amino acids long. Germline V CDR1 and CDR2: SGHNT, YYREEE (reference sequence). CDR3 nucleotides: TGTGCCAGCACCCACCGGGGAGAGCCCACAGATACGCAGTATTTT. Its translation is CASTHRGEPTDTQYF.

V gene TRBV5-6 combines with J gene TRBJ2-1; 7 nucleotides line up with TRBD1. In germline, CDR1 is SGHDT, CDR2 YYEEEE. J gave up 2 bases and V 4 bases, and 9 bases lay outside the gene matches. The CDR3 is 16 residues long. CDR3 amino acids: CASSPNRGNTYNEQFF. In DNA, the CDR3 is TGTGCCAGCAGCCCGAACAGGGGCAATACCTACAATGAGCAGTTCTTC.

V usage is TRBV4-3 and J usage is TRBJ2-7; the D is unclear. This CDR3 is 12 amino acids long. V was cut by 4 bases and J by 1 base, with 5 bases left in between. The germline V gene has CDR1 LGHNA and CDR2 YSLEER. CDR3 DNA: TGCGCCAGCAGCCCCCGGTCCTACGAGCAGTACTTC. Its protein is CASSPRSYEQYF.

The J gene is TRBJ1-2, the V gene TRBV19, with a tentative D call TRBD1 (5 bases). The CDR3 loop spans 9 amino acids. The germline gives CDR1 LNHDA, CDR2 SQIVND (reference sequence). Trimming shortened V by 9 bases and J by 13 bases, and 12 bases separated the two germline ends. The CDR3 nucleotides are TGTGCCAGCGGGCAGGGACTCACCTTC. Its translation is CASGQGLTF.

This clone has a single count. The genes are TRBV10-2 and TRBJ1-6; D not resolved. The germline V gene has CDR1 WSHSY and CDR2 SAAADI. This CDR3 contains 14 residues. V lost 5 bases and J lost 9, with 14 bases in between. Written as DNA, the CDR3 is TGCGCCAGCAGTTCACAAAAAATTGGTTCACCCCTCCACTTT. Its translation: CASSSQKIGSPLHF.

This chain uses TRBV9 with TRBJ1-2; D is ambiguous. V lost 0 bases and J lost 5, with 11 bases in between. Germline V gene data show CDR1 as SGDLS and CDR2 as YYNGEE. The CDR3 covers 14 residues. The CDR3 DNA is TGTGCCAGCAGCGTAGAGAGGGAACCTTATGGCTACACCTTC. It specifies CASSVEREPYGYTF.